Each of the 2 T cell receptor beta chains below was sequenced from the same sample in a study of long-term antiretroviral therapy in people with HIV. The run of the v3.0 immunoSEQ assay was at survey level. The table came from immunoSEQ multiplex PCR; TCRdb's copy has only in-frame clones and leaves some out. The profile shows about 21,000 clones, 65% to 85% of them singletons. Material: unsorted PBMCs, obtained less than 1.8 years before starting antiretroviral therapy. The origin of the receptors is a woman aged 40 to 50 with HIV.

The rearrangement links TRBV11-3 to TRBJ2-1; possible D gene TRBD1, 6 bases. The CDR3 runs 15 residues. Germline V gives CDR1 SGHNT, CDR2 YENEEA. Trimming took 7 bases from V and 4 from J, leaving 17 bases between them. The DNA of the CDR3 is TGTGCCAGCACACCGGCCGGGACACAGTACAATGAGCAGTTCTTC. Amino acid sequence: CASTPAGTQYNEQFF.

The chain is built from TRBV30 and TRBJ1-1; 8 nucleotides align to TRBD1. J lost 0 bases, V lost 3 bases, and 0 bases had no gene match. Germline V gene data show CDR1 as GTSNPN and CDR2 as SVGIG (reference sequence). The CDR3 has 13 residues. The CDR3 nucleotides are TGTGCCTGGAGACAGGGGGTGAACACTGAAGCTTTCTTT. As protein: CAWRQGVNTEAFF.